The T cell receptor beta chain under discussion was sequenced for a study of cytomegalovirus exposure and HLA in healthy donors. Whole-study findings and limits: The authors later found HLA-associated TCR beta chains more clonally expanded than equally common others. Among immune exposure information, only CMV serostatus was available. A missense variant in DCLRE1C was later tied to TCR beta V- and J-gene trimming.

A note on this clone: Its specificity is not known.

V was cut by 4 bases and J by 9 bases, with 13 bases left in between. This CDR3 region has 13 residues. Germline CDR1 reads MNHNS; CDR2 reads SASEGT. Vbeta (60) and Jbeta (13) primers were used in the PCR. Sequencing used immunoSEQ multiplex PCR; TCRdb keeps in-frame clones, though not all of them. The repertoire has 170,000 or so clones, approximately 84% of them found once; the top ten carry about 0.37%. The source is a boy aged 2 to 10 in good health and CMV-seronegative. The source material was PBMCs. The chain recombines TRBV6-1 with TRBJ2-1; a weak D match, TRBD2 (6 bases). The CDR3 spells CASSGLEGSEQFF. CDR3 nucleotide sequence: TGTGCCAGCAGTGGACTAGAAGGCAGTGAGCAGTTCTTC.